This T cell receptor beta chain was captured by sequencing in a study of OX40 agonist ivuxolimab in advanced cancers. Study in general: Clinicians treated patients with ivuxolimab, an agonistic anti-OX40 (CD134) antibody. Every patient in dose escalation had hepatocellular carcinoma, melanoma, renal cell or head and neck cancer. Study-wide results and caveats: Blood T cells, both CD4+ and CD8+, expanded clonally by week 6 at 0.1 to 3.0 mg/kg.

Exclusion applied to patients with autoimmune disease history or systemic immunosuppression. CDR3 size: 13 residues. Germline CDR1 and CDR2: GTSNPN and SVGIG (reference sequence). Germline trimming cut 0 bases from V and 11 bases from J; bases unmatched to any gene: 3. Only a few counts were recorded for this clone. The antigen is undetermined. This table comes from immunoSEQ multiplex PCR, and its TCRdb copy is limited to in-frame clones, with some not included. Here the sample spans some 55,000 clones, 70% to 85% being singletons. The V and J genes are TRBV30 and TRBJ2-4, with 11 bases fitting TRBD1. This material consisted of CD4+ or CD8+ T cells sorted from blood, taken in a trial of the OX40 agonist ivuxolimab. This receptor was obtained from an adult with an advanced solid tumor such as melanoma, head and neck, liver or kidney cancer. CDR3 residues: CAWSVSDRGLQYF. In DNA, the CDR3 is TGTGCCTGGAGTGTTTCGGACAGGGGGCTTCAGTACTTC.